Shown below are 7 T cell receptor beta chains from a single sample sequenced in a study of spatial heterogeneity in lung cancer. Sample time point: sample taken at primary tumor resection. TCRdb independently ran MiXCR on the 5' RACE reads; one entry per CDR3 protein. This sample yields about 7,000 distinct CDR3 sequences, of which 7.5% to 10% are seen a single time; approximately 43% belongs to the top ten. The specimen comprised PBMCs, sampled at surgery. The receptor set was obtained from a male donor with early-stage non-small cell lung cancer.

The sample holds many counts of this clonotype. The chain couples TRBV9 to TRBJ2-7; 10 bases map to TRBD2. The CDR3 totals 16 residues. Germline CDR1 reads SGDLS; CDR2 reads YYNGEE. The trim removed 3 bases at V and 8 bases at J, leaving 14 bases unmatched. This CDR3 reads CASSASGGPGRQKQYF. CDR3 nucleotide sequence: TGTGCCAGCAGCGCTAGCGGGGGCCCTGGGCGTCAGAAGCAGTACTTC.

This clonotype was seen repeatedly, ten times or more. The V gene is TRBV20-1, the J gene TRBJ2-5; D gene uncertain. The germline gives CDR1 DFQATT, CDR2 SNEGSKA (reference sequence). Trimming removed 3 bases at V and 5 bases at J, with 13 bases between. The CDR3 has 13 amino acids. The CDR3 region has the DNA TGCAGTGCTAGTCCGGGTCTGTGGGAGACCCAGTACTTC. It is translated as CSASPGLWETQYF.

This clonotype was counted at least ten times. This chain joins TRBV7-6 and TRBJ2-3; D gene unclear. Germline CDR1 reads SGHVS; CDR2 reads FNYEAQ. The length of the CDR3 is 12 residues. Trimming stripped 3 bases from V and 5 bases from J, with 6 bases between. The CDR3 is CASSFPQDTQYF. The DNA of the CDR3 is TGTGCCAGCAGCTTCCCCCAAGATACGCAGTATTTT.

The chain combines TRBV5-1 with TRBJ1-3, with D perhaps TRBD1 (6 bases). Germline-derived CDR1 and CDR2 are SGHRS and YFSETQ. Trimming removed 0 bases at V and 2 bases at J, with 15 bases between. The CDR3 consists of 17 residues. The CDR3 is CASSLESLEGAGNTIYF. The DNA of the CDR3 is TGCGCCAGCAGCTTGGAGTCTCTCGAGGGGGCTGGAAACACCATATATTTT.

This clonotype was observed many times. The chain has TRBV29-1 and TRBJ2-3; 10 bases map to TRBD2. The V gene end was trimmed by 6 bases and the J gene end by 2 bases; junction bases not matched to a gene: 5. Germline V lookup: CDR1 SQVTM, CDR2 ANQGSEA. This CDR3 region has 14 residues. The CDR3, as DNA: TGCAGCGTGCACGGGACTAGCGACACAGATACGCAGTATTTT. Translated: CSVHGTSDTDTQYF.

The CDR3 protein is CSASLQAGWYADTQYF. CDR3 sequence (DNA): TGCAGTGCTTCCCTTCAGGCAGGGTGGTACGCAGATACGCAGTATTTT. The chain carries TRBV20-1 and TRBJ2-3; D may be TRBD1 (5 bases). The length of the CDR3 is 16 residues. Germline V gives CDR1 DFQATT, CDR2 SNEGSKA (reference sequence). Trimming stripped 5 bases from V and 4 bases from J, with 22 bases between.

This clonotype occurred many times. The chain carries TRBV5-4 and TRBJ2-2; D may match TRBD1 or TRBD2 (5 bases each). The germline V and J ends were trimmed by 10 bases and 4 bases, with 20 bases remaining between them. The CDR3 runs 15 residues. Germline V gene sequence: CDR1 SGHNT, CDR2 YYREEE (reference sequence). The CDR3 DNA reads TGTGCCTCTAAGGGGTGGGAGCATCCCACCGGGGAGCTGTTTTTT. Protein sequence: CASKGWEHPTGELFF.